The 8 T cell receptor beta chains listed next were all sequenced from one sample in a study of siplizumab effects on memory and regulatory T cells. Clones were sequenced by immunoSEQ multiplex PCR, and TCRdb holds only the in-frame ones, with some missing. The table lists tens of thousands of clones, roughly 93% of them singletons. The sample comprised CD8+ T cells sorted from blood. The receptors originated from a human donor in good health.

The chain carries TRBV6-1 and TRBJ2-7; D possibly corresponds to TRBD1 (6 bases). CDR1 is MNHNS, CDR2 SASEGT, per germline. Trimming stripped 1 base from V and 4 bases from J, with 11 bases between. This CDR3 contains 14 residues. CDR3 loop: CASSEGGLGYEQYF. The CDR3, as DNA: TGTGCCAGCAGTGAAGGGGGGCTGGGTTACGAGCAGTACTTC.

In DNA, the CDR3 is TGTGCCAGCAGTTTGGGGTCCTGGGGGTTCGAGCAGTACTTC. Protein: CASSLGSWGFEQYF. V is TRBV27 and J is TRBJ2-7; D may be TRBD1 or TRBD2 (5 bases each). The CDR3 has 14 amino acids. The germline V gene has CDR1 MNHEY and CDR2 SMNVEV (reference sequence). Trimming shortened V by 3 bases and J by 6 bases, and 15 bases separated the two germline ends.

The chain links TRBV7-9 to TRBJ2-7; perhaps TRBD1 as D (6 bases). Per the germline V gene, CDR1 is SEHNR and CDR2 is FQNEAQ (reference sequence). The CDR3 spans 13 residues. V was pared by 2 bases and J by 2 bases, with 7 bases between. In nucleotides, the CDR3 is TGTGCCAGCAGCTTAACAGGGCCCTACGAGCAGTACTTC. Protein product: CASSLTGPYEQYF.

The V gene is TRBV4-2, the J gene TRBJ2-7, with 7 nucleotides matching TRBD2. The trim removed 0 bases at V and 4 bases at J, leaving 6 bases unmatched. The CDR3 loop spans 15 amino acids. Germline CDR1 is LGHNA and CDR2 is YNFKEQ. The CDR3 DNA reads TGTGCCAGCAGCCAAGATTTCGCTAGCGGATACGAGCAGTACTTC. It yields the protein CASSQDFASGYEQYF.

The chain employs TRBV6-1 and TRBJ1-3, with D uncertain. The germline V gene has CDR1 MNHNS and CDR2 SASEGT. Trimming left V 4 bases short and J 0 bases short, with 10 bases between. CDR3 size: 15 residues. CDR3 coding DNA: TGTGCCAGCAGTGTAGGCCAGTACTCTGGAAACACCATATATTTT. Protein product: CASSVGQYSGNTIYF.

The chain is built from TRBV6-5 and TRBJ2-7; TRBD1 matches 11 bases. This CDR3 has 15 amino acids. Germline CDR1 MNHEY, CDR2 SVGAGI. V dropped 0 bases and J dropped 8; count of bases not matched to a gene: 6. The CDR3 spells CASSYSPDRGPQQYF. The CDR3, as DNA: TGTGCCAGCAGTTACTCTCCGGACAGGGGGCCCCAGCAGTACTTC.

J is TRBJ1-1 and V is TRBV11-2; 8 bases align to TRBD1. In germline, CDR1 is SGHAT, CDR2 FQNNGV. V trimming: 3 bases; J trimming: 1 base; junction bases outside the gene matches: 4. The CDR3 loop spans 15 amino acids. CDR3 in amino acids: CASSFSTGENTEAFF. CDR3 coding DNA: TGTGCCAGCAGCTTCTCGACAGGGGAGAACACTGAAGCTTTCTTT.

The V gene is TRBV7-9, the J gene TRBJ2-7; D is possibly TRBD2 (7 bases). The CDR3 has 16 amino acids. Germline V gene sequence: CDR1 SEHNR, CDR2 FQNEAQ (reference sequence). With 4 bases removed from V and 2 bases from J, the gap between germline ends came to 18 bases. CDR3 amino acids: CASSSEVGGLTYEQYF. The CDR3 nucleotides read TGTGCCAGCAGCTCCGAGGTAGGGGGACTAACCTACGAGCAGTACTTC.